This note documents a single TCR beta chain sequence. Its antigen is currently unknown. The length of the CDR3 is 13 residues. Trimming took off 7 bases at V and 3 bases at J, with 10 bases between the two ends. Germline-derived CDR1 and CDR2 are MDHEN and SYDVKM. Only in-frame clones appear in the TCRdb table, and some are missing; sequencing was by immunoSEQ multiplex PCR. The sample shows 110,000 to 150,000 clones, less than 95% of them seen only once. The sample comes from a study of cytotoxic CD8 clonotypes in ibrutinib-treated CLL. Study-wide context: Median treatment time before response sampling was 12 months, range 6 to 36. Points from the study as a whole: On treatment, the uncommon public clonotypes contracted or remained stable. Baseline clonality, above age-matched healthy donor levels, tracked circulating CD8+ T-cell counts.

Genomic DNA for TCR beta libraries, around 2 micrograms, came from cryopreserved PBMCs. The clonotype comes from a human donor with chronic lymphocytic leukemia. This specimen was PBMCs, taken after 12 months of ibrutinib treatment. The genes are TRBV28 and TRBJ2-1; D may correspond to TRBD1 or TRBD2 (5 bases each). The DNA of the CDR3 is TGTGCCAGCACCAGGGACCACTACAATGAGCAGTTCTTC. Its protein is CASTRDHYNEQFF.